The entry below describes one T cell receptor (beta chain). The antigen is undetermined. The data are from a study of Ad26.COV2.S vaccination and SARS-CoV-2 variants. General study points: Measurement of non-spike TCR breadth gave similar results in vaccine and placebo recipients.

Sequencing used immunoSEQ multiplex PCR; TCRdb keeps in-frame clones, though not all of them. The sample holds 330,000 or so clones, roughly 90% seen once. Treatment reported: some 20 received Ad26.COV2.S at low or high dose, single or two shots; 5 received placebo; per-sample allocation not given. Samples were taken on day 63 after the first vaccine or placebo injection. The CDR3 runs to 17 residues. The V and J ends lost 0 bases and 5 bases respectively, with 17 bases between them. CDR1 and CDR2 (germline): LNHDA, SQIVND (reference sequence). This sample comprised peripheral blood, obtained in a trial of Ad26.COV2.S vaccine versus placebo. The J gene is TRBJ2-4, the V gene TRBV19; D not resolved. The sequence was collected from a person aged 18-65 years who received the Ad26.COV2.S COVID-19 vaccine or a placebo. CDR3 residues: CASSIDFGLGVQNIQYF. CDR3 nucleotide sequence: TGTGCCAGTAGTATAGATTTTGGTTTGGGTGTCCAAAACATTCAGTACTTC.